This TCR beta chain was recorded in a study of immune characterization of retroperitoneal liposarcoma. TCRdb reanalysed the PCR reads using MiXCR and keeps one entry per CDR3 protein. The sample holds approximately 7,000 distinct CDR3 sequences, more than 25% seen once. This clonotype is medium-sized. Germline trimming cut 4 bases from V and 2 bases from J; bases unmatched to any gene: 12. CDR3 size: 19 residues. CDR1 MGHRA and CDR2 YSYEKL come from the germline V gene. Sequencing used blood. This TCR was sampled from a male donor with retroperitoneal liposarcoma. V gene TRBV4-1 combines with J gene TRBJ2-1, with 12 bases aligning to TRBD2. The CDR3 sequence: CASSPGRGLAGEPYNEQFF. The CDR3, as DNA: TGCGCCAGCAGCCCCGGACGGGGACTAGCGGGCGAACCCTACAATGAGCAGTTCTTC.